A selection of T cell receptor beta chains follows, all from one sample in a study of T cells in Graves' hyperthyroidism and ophthalmopathy. TCRdb redid the calling of the multiplex PCR reads with MiXCR, one entry per CDR3 protein. The sample includes about 700,000 distinct CDR3 sequences, around 13% of them seen just once. The source material was blood. Receptors originate from a woman aged 18-35 years with Graves' hyperthyroidism. Each CDR3 is given with its conserved first and last residue. The D gene is left open where the match is weak. Rows give clone size only sometimes, using once, few, many, or a class for an expanded clone.

CDR3aa	CDR3nt	v_gene	j_gene	abundance	d_gene
CASSLVSRRNAKNIQYF	TGCGCCAGCAGCTTGGTATCGAGGAGAAACGCCAAAAACATTCAGTACTTC	TRBV5-1	TRBJ2-4	many	NA
CSVGGTSGFSYEQYF	TGCAGCGTGGGTGGGACTAGCGGGTTCTCCTACGAGCAGTACTTC	TRBV29-1	TRBJ2-7	many	TRBD2
CASTLGGQGTNEQFF	TGTGCCAGCACCCTAGGGGGACAGGGCACCAATGAGCAGTTCTTC	TRBV12-3/TRBV12-4	TRBJ2-1	many	TRBD1
CASSGNSGSGGEQFF	TGTGCCAGCAGTGGAAATAGCGGGAGTGGGGGTGAGCAGTTCTTC	TRBV2	TRBJ2-1	many	TRBD2
CAISESGQHNEQFF	TGTGCCATCAGTGAGTCCGGCCAGCACAATGAGCAGTTCTTC	TRBV10-3	TRBJ2-1	few	NA
CASSSGEGAGGRRNNEQFF	TGTGCCAGCAGTTCTGGGGAGGGAGCGGGAGGAAGGAGGAACAATGAGCAGTTCTTC	TRBV6-5	TRBJ2-1	NA	TRBD2
CASSIQITENTEAFF	TGTGCCAGCAGCATACAGATAACAGAGAACACTGAAGCTTTCTTT	TRBV2	TRBJ1-1	many	NA
CASSPLMNTEAFF	TGTGCCAGCAGTCCCCTCATGAACACTGAAGCTTTCTTT	TRBV6-1	TRBJ1-1	many	NA
CSATGIPYNEQFF	TGCAGCGCCACGGGGATCCCCTACAATGAGCAGTTCTTC	TRBV29-1	TRBJ2-1	once	NA
CAWSMDGGSYEQYF	TGTGCCTGGAGTATGGACGGGGGCTCCTACGAGCAGTACTTC	TRBV30	TRBJ2-7	few	NA
CASSPGGGVKETQYF	TGTGCCAGCAGTCCCGGGGGGGGGGTAAAGGAGACCCAGTACTTC	TRBV28	TRBJ2-5	NA	TRBD2
CASSTFDNYGYTF	TGTGCCAGCAGTACATTTGATAACTATGGCTACACCTTC	TRBV6-2/TRBV6-3	TRBJ1-2	NA	NA
CASSTQLQGINTIYF	TGTGCCAGCAGTACACAGCTACAGGGAATCAACACCATATATTTT	TRBV28	TRBJ1-3	NA	NA
CASSSPQGSSTDTQYF	TGTGCCAGCAGCTCCCCACAGGGGTCAAGCACAGATACGCAGTATTTT	TRBV27	TRBJ2-3	few	TRBD1
CASSFDRVTYNEQFF	TGTGCCAGCAGCTTCGACAGGGTTACCTACAATGAGCAGTTCTTC	TRBV7-9	TRBJ2-1	NA	TRBD1
CASMSRGGSNEQFF	TGTGCCAGCATGTCCCGGGGAGGAAGCAATGAGCAGTTCTTC	TRBV27	TRBJ2-1	many	NA
CASSELGGGGQETQYF	TGTGCCAGCAGTGAATTGGGGGGTGGGGGGCAGGAGACCCAGTACTTC	TRBV25-1	TRBJ2-5	NA	NA
CSGGQERNTIYF	TGCAGCGGGGGACAGGAGAGAAACACCATATATTTT	TRBV29-1	TRBJ1-3	NA	TRBD1
CASSEGSQSQFF	TGTGCCAGCAGTGAAGGGTCGCAGTCCCAGTTCTTC	TRBV6-1	TRBJ2-1	NA	NA
CASRLGGENYNEQFF	TGTGCCAGCAGGTTGGGCGGGGAAAACTACAATGAGCAGTTCTTC	TRBV6-2/TRBV6-3	TRBJ2-1	few	NA
CASSYRGMQGSGANVLTF	TGTGCCAGCAGTTACAGGGGAATGCAGGGATCTGGGGCCAACGTCCTGACTTTC	TRBV28	TRBJ2-6	NA	TRBD1
CASSIAFRTVGAFF	TGTGCCAGTAGTATAGCTTTCAGGACAGTTGGAGCTTTCTTT	TRBV19	TRBJ1-1	few	NA
CASSFPSGRSGELFF	TGTGCCAGCAGCTTTCCTAGCGGGAGGTCCGGGGAGCTGTTTTTT	TRBV7-9	TRBJ2-2	NA	TRBD2
CASSYTGTGYGYTF	TGTGCCAGCAGTTATACGGGGACGGGCTATGGCTACACCTTC	TRBV6-5	TRBJ1-2	few	NA
CASSPRADSPLHF	TGCGCCAGCAGCCCCCGTGCGGATTCACCCCTCCACTTT	TRBV5-1	TRBJ1-6	many	NA
CASSLESNTDTQYF	TGCGCCAGCAGCTTGGAATCTAATACAGATACGCAGTATTTT	TRBV5-1	TRBJ2-3	NA	NA
CASSGTLSYNEQFF	TGTGCCAGCAGTGGGACACTTAGCTACAATGAGCAGTTCTTC	TRBV2	TRBJ2-1	few	NA
CASSFGKGRPYEQYF	TGTGCCAGCAGCTTTGGGAAGGGGAGACCCTACGAGCAGTACTTC	TRBV13	TRBJ2-7	many	NA